The sequence of this T cell receptor (beta chain) was determined in a study of blood T cells in healthy people across ages. With regard to this clonotype: Its specificity is not known.

Findings and caveats of the study: TCR beta diversity per million T cells fell roughly linearly with age. Expanded clonotype shifts may have been confounded, as the donors had an unknown CMV status.

PCR was performed a second time for about 7 to 12 cycles using a sample-barcoded 5' primer and a J-beta primer mix. TCRdb recomputed calls from the 5' RACE reads with MiXCR, one row per CDR3 protein. The table shows some 690,000 distinct CDR3 sequences, with 22% occurring only once. Germline-derived CDR1 and CDR2 are SGHRS and YFSETQ. The junction had 6 bases not matched to a gene; V was cut back by 4 bases and J by 2 bases. The CDR3 length is 14 residues. This TCR was sampled from a man between 70 and 80 years old in good health. The chain links TRBV5-1 to TRBJ2-7, with 7 bases that match TRBD1. Material: blood. As DNA, the CDR3 is TGCGCCAGCAGCACAGACAGGGCGACCTACGAGCAGTACTTC. It codes for CASSTDRATYEQYF.